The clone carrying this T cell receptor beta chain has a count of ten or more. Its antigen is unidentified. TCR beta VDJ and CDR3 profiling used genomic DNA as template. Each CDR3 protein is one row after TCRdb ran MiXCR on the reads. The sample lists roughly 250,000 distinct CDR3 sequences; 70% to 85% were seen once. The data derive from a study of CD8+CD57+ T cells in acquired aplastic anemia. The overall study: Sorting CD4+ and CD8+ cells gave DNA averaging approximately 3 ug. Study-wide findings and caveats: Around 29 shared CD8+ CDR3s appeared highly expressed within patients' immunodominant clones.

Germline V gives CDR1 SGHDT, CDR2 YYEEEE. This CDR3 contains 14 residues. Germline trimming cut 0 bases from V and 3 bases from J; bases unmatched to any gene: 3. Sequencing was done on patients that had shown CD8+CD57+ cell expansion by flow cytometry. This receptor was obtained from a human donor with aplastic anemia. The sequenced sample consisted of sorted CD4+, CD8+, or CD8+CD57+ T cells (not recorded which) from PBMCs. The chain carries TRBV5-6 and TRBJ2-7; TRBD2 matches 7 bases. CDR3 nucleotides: TGTGCCAGCAGCTTGGGGGAGGGCGGCTACGAGCAGTACGTC. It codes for CASSLGEGGYEQYV.